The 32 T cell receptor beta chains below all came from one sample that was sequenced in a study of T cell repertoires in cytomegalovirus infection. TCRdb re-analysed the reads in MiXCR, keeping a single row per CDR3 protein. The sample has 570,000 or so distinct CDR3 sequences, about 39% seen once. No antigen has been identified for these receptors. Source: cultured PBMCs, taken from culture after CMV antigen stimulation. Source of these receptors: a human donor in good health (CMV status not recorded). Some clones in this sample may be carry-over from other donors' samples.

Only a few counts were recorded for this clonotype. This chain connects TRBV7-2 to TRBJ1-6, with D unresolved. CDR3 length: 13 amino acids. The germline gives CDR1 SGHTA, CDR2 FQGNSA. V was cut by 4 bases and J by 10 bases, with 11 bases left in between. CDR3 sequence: CASSSQPRSPLHF. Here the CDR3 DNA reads TGTGCCAGCAGCTCTCAGCCCCGATCACCCCTCCACTTT.

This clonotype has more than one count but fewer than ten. The DNA of the CDR3 is TGTGCCAGCAGCGTTGGGGTTTTTGGAAACACCATATATTTT. It codes for CASSVGVFGNTIYF. The rearrangement uses TRBV9 and TRBJ1-3; unclear D gene. The CDR3 is 14 amino acids. Per germline, CDR1 SGDLS and CDR2 YYNGEE. Trimming cost V 2 bases and J 3 bases, with 9 bases left between them.

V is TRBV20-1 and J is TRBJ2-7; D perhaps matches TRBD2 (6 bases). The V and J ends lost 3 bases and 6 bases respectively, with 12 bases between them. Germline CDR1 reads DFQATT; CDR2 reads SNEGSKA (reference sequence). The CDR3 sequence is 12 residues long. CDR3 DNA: TGCAGTGCTAGTTCCACGCGGGGCGAGCAGTACTTC. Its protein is CSASSTRGEQYF.

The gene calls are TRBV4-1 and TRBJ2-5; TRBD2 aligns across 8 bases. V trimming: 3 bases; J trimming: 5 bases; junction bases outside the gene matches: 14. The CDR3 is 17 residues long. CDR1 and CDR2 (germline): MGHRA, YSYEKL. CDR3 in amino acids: CASSHGGGPPRRETQYF. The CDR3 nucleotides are TGCGCCAGCAGCCACGGGGGGGGACCGCCGAGAAGGGAGACCCAGTACTTC.

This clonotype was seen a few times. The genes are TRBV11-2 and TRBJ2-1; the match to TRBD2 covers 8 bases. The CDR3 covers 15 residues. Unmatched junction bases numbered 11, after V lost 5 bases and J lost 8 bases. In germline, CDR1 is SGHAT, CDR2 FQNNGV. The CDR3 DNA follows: TGTGCCAGCAGCGGAGGAGCGGGAGTTGGCGATGAGCAGTTCTTC. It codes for CASSGGAGVGDEQFF.

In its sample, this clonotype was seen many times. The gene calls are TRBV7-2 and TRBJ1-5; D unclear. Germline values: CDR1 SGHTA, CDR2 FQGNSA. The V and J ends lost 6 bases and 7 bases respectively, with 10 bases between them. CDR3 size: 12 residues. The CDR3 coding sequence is TGTGCCAGCAGTAAGGACGACCAGCCCCAGCATTTT. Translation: CASSKDDQPQHF.

The CDR3 protein is CASSFSGGYNEQFF. CDR3 nucleotides: TGTGCCAGCAGCTTTAGCGGGGGATACAATGAGCAGTTCTTC. The chain employs TRBV7-4 and TRBJ2-1, with 9 bases that match TRBD2. Germline-derived CDR1 and CDR2 are SGHVT and SQSDAQ. J lost 4 bases, V lost 3 bases, and 1 base had no gene match. The CDR3 extends over 14 amino acids.

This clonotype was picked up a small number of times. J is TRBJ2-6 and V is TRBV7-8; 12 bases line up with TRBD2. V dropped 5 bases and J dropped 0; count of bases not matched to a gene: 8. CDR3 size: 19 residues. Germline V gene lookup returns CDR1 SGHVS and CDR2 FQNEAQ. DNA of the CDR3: TGTGCCAGCAGCGCAAGACTAGCGGGAGTCGGCTCTGGGGCCAACGTCCTGACTTTC. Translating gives CASSARLAGVGSGANVLTF.

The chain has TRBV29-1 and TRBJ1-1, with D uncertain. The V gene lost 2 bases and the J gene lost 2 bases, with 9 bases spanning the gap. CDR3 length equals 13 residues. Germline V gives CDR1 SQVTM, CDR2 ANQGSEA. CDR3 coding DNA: TGCAGCGTTGAATCGGGCAGCAACACTGAAGCTTTCTTT. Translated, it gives CSVESGSNTEAFF.

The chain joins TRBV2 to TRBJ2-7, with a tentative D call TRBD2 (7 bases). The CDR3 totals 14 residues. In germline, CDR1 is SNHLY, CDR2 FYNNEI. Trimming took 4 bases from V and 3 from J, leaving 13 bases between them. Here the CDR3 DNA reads TGTGCCAGCAGTGGAATAGGGGGGGGCTACGAGCAGTACTTC. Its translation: CASSGIGGGYEQYF.

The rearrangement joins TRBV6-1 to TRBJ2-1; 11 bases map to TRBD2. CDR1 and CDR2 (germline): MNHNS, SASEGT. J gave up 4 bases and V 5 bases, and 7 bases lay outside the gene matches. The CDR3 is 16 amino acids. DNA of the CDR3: TGTGCCAGCAGTCAAAGTAGCGGGAGGGCTTACAATGAGCAGTTCTTC. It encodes CASSQSSGRAYNEQFF.

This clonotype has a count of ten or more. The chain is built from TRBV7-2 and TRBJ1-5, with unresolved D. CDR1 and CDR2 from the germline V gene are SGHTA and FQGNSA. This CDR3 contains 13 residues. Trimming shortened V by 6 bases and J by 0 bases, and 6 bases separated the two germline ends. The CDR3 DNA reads TGTGCCAGCAGTCAGAATAGCAATCAGCCCCAGCATTTT. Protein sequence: CASSQNSNQPQHF. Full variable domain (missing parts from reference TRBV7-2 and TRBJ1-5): GAGVSQSPSNKVTEKGKDVELRCDPISGHTALYWYRQSLGQGLEFLIYFQGNSAPDKSGLPSDRFSAERTGGSVSTLTIQRTQQEDSAVYLCASSQNSNQPQHFGDGTRLSIL.

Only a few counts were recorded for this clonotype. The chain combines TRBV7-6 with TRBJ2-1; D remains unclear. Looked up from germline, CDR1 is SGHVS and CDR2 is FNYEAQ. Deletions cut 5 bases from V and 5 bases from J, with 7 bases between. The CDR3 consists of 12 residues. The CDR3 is CASSPSNNEQFF. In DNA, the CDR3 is TGTGCCAGCAGCCCGTCCAACAATGAGCAGTTCTTC.

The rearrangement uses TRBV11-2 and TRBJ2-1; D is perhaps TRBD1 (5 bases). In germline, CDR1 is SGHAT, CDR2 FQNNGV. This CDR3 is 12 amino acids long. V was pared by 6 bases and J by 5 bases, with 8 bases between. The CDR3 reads CASSFRDNEQFF. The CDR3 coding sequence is TGTGCCAGCAGTTTCAGGGACAATGAGCAGTTCTTC.

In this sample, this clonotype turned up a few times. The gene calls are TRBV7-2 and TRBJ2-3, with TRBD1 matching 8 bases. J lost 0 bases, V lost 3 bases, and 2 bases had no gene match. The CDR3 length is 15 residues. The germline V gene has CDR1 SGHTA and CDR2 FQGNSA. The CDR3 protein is CASSLDRESTDTQYF. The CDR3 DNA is TGTGCCAGCAGCTTGGACAGGGAAAGCACAGATACGCAGTATTTT.

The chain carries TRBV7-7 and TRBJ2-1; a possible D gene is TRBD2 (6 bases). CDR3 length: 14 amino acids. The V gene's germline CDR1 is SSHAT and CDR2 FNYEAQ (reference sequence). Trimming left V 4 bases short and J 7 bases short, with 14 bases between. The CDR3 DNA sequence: TGTGCCAGCAGCTCCGGGACTGCGCCAAATGAGCAGTTCTTC. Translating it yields CASSSGTAPNEQFF.

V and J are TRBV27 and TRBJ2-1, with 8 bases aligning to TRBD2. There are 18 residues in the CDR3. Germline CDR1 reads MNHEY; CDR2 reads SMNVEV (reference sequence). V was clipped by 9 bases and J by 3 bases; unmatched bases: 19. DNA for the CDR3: TGTGCCAGGGGGTCCGGCGGGAGGACGTCCGGAAGCTACAATGAGCAGTTCTTC. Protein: CARGSGGRTSGSYNEQFF.

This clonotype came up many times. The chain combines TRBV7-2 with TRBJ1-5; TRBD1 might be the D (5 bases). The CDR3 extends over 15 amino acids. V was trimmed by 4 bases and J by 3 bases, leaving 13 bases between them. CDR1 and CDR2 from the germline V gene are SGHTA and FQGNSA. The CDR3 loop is CASSSLPGLNQPQHF. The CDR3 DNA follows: TGTGCCAGCAGCTCCTTACCGGGACTCAATCAGCCCCAGCATTTT.

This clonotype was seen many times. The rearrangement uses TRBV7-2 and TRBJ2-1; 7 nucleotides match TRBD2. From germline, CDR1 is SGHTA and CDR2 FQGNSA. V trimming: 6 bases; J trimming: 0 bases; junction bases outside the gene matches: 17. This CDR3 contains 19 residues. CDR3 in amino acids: CASSLLRETLWSSYNEQFF. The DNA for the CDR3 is TGTGCCAGCAGTCTTCTGCGGGAGACCCTTTGGAGCTCCTACAATGAGCAGTTCTTC.

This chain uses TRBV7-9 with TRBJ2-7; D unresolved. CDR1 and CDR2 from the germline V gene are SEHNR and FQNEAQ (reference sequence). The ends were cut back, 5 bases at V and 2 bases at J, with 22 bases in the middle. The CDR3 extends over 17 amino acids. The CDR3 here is CASSPTNRPTGTYEQYF. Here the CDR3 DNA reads TGTGCCAGCAGCCCAACCAATCGTCCGACTGGTACCTACGAGCAGTACTTC.

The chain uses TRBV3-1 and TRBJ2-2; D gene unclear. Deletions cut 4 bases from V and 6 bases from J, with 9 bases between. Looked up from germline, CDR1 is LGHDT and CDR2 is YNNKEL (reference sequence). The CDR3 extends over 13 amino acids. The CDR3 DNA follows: TGTGCCAGCAGCCCCTTCACGTCCGGGGAGCTGTTTTTT. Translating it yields CASSPFTSGELFF. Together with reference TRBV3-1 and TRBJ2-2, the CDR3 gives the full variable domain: DTAVSQTPKYLVTQMGNDKSIKCEQNLGHDTMYWYKQDSKKFLKIMFSYNNKELIINETVPNRFSPKSPDKAHLNLHINSLELGDSAVYFCASSPFTSGELFFGEGSRLTVL.

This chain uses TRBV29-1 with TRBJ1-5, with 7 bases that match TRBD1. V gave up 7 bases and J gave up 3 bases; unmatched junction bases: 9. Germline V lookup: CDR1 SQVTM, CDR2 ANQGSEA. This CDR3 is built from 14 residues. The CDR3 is CSAGDRANNQPQHF. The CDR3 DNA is TGCAGCGCAGGCGACAGGGCCAACAATCAGCCCCAGCATTTT.

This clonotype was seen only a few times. CDR3 region: CASSGSGGNQPQHF. In DNA, the CDR3 is TGTGCCAGCAGTGGATCAGGGGGCAATCAGCCCCAGCATTTT. The chain links TRBV6-1 to TRBJ1-5; TRBD1 might be the D (6 bases). The V and J ends lost 4 bases and 2 bases respectively, with 9 bases between them. The germline CDR1 and CDR2 sequences are MNHNS and SASEGT. CDR3 size: 14 residues.

The DNA of the CDR3 is TGTGCCAGCAGCTCGGCAGGAGCTTTGGAGTACAATGAGCAGTTCTTC. Its translation: CASSSAGALEYNEQFF. This rearrangement joins TRBV7-8 to TRBJ2-1; D is unresolved. Germline loops: CDR1 SGHVS, CDR2 FQNEAQ. The CDR3 runs to 16 residues. Between the trimmed V and J ends, which lost 4 bases and 4 bases, there was a span of 17 bases.

The CDR3 DNA sequence: TGTGCCAGCAGCCCAAGAGGGGTAGTTGCCGGGGAGCTGTTTTTT. It translates to CASSPRGVVAGELFF. The chain uses TRBV7-4 and TRBJ2-2, with D possibly being TRBD1 or TRBD2 (5 bases each). The V gene's germline CDR1 is SGHVT and CDR2 SQSDAQ. Trimming removed 5 bases at V and 6 bases at J, with 16 bases between. The CDR3 sequence is 15 residues long.

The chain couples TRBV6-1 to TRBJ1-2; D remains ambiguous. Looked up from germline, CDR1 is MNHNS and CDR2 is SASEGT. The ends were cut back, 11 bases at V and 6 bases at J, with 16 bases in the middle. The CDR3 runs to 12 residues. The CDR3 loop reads CAGRAQEDGYTF. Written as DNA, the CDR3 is TGTGCCGGACGGGCCCAGGAAGATGGCTACACCTTC.

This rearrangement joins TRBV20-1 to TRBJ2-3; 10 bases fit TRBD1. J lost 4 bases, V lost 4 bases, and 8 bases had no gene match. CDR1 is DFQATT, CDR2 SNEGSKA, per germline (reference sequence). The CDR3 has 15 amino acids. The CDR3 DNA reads TGCAGTGCTACACGACAGGGGGCTATGGCAGATACGCAGTATTTT. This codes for CSATRQGAMADTQYF.

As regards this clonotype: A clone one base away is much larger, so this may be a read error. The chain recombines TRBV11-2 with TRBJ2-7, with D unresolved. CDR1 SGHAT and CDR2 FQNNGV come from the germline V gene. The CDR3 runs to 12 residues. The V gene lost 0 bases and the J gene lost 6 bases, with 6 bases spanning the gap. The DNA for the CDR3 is TGTGCCAGCAGCTTAGATGTGGGCGAGCAGTACTTC. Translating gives CASSLDVGEQYF.

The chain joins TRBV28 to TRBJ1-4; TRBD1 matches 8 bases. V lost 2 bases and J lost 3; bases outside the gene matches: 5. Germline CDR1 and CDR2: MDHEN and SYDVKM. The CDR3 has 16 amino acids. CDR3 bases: TGTGCCAGCAGTTTAGATAACAGGGGGTCTAATGAAAAACTGTTTTTT. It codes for CASSLDNRGSNEKLFF.

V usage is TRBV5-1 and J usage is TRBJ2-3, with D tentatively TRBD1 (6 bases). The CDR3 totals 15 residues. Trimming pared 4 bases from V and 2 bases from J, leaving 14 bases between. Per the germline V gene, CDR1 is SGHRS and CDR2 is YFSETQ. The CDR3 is CASSPTGIHTDTQYF. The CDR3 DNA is TGCGCCAGCAGCCCTACAGGGATACACACAGATACGCAGTATTTT.

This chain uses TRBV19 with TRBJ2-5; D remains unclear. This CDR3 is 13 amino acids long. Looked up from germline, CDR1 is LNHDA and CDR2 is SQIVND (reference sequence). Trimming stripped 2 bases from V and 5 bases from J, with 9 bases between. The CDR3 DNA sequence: TGTGCCAGTAGTATATTTTCGCGGGAGACCCAGTACTTC. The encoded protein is CASSIFSRETQYF.

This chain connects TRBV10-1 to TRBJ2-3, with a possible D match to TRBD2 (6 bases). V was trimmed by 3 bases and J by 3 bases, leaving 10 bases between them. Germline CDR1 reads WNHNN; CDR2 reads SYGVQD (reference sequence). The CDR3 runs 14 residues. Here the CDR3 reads CASSDGGGTDTQYF. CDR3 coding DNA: TGCGCCAGCAGTGACGGGGGAGGAACAGATACGCAGTATTTT.